The subject of this entry is one TCR beta chain. Trimming cost V 5 bases and J 2 bases, with 13 bases left between them. This CDR3 has 14 amino acids. Germline V lookup: CDR1 MDHEN, CDR2 SYDVKM. The sample belongs to a study of blood T cell repertoires in COVID-19. The assay was immunoSEQ multiplex PCR, and TCRdb's table has in-frame clones only and misses some. The repertoire holds under 200,000 clones, with approximately 90% as singletons. Source material: peripheral blood. The chain links TRBV28 to TRBJ2-7; D is unclear. The TCR originated in a woman in her seventies with COVID-19, enrolled during active disease. CDR3 nucleotide sequence: TGTGCCAGCAGTCGAGCAGGTTGGACCTACGAGCAGTACTTC. Its protein is CASSRAGWTYEQYF.